Listed below are T cell receptor beta chains from one sample, sequenced in a study of T-cell memory formation after mild COVID-19. MiXCR, run by TCRdb on the 5' RACE reads, gives a single entry per CDR3 protein. Of about 360,000 distinct CDR3 sequences listed, approximately 15% are singletons. Sample: PBMCs or a T cell subset sorted from them (not recorded which). The receptor source for this set is a man between 18 and 29 years old who had mild COVID-19 (a few samples of this study predate the infection). Cell type and time point are not known. Both conserved end residues are part of each CDR3. The D gene is left open where the match is weak. A clone size is listed for some rows: how often the clone was seen (once, few, many), or a class if it is expanded.

cdr3_nt	cdr3_aa	clone_size	v_call	j_call	d_call
TGTGCCAGCCTAAAGGGGCCAGGGCCCGGAATTCAGTACTTC	CASLKGPGPGIQYF	NA	TRBV12-3/TRBV12-4	TRBJ2-4	NA
TGTGCCAGCAGCCTACCCGGGGGACAGGGACCTCTGGATGAGCAGTTCTTC	CASSLPGGQGPLDEQFF	NA	TRBV7-9	TRBJ2-1	TRBD1
TGCAGTGCTAGCCCGGGCAGCGAGCAGTACTTC	CSASPGSEQYF	few	TRBV20-1	TRBJ2-7	NA
TGCGCCAGCAGCTCAACAGGACAGGGGAACACCGGGGAGCTGTTTTTT	CASSSTGQGNTGELFF	NA	TRBV5-1	TRBJ2-2	TRBD1
TGTGCCAGCAGGGCCGGGACCACAGGGTCGAAGAACACTGAAGCTTTCTTT	CASRAGTTGSKNTEAFF	NA	TRBV6-1	TRBJ1-1	NA
TGCAGTGCTAGAGCGGGGGGCCGCACAGATACGCAGTATTTT	CSARAGGRTDTQYF	many	TRBV20-1	TRBJ2-3	NA
TGCGCCAGCAGTACCTCGGGGGCTAGCACAGATACGCAGTATTTT	CASSTSGASTDTQYF	NA	TRBV5-1	TRBJ2-3	NA
TGTGCCAGCTCACCACCAGCAGGGACTGGCTACACCTTC	CASSPPAGTGYTF	NA	TRBV18	TRBJ1-2	NA
TGTGCCAGCAGCCAAACAGGGAGCACAGATACGCAGTATTTT	CASSQTGSTDTQYF	few	TRBV3-1	TRBJ2-3	NA
TGTGCCAGCAGCCCCCCCGTAAGGGGGTTGAATTCTGGAAACACCATATATTTT	CASSPPVRGLNSGNTIYF	NA	TRBV7-2	TRBJ1-3	NA
TGCGCCAGCAGGACAGGGGCGAGCACAGATACGCAGTATTTT	CASRTGASTDTQYF	few	TRBV5-1	TRBJ2-3	TRBD1
TGTGCCAGCAGCCTATTTTCTAGCGGGGGACCGTCTAGCACAGATACGCAGTATTTT	CASSLFSSGGPSSTDTQYF	many	TRBV6-5	TRBJ2-3	TRBD2
TGCAGCGCGACGACAGGGCTAACCGGGGAGCTGTTTTTT	CSATTGLTGELFF	NA	TRBV29-1	TRBJ2-2	TRBD1
TGTGCCAGCAGCCGGCTCCCGGAACCCCCCTACGAGCAGTACTTC	CASSRLPEPPYEQYF	NA	TRBV6-5	TRBJ2-7	NA
TGTGCCAGCAGCTCCGGGACCCTTAGACCCGGGGAGCTGTTTTTT	CASSSGTLRPGELFF	NA	TRBV7-2	TRBJ2-2	NA
TGTGCCAGCAAACTAGGCCGCGTTCGGGGGGCTAGCGGGGAGATCGGGGAGCTGTTTTTT	CASKLGRVRGASGEIGELFF	NA	TRBV12-3/TRBV12-4	TRBJ2-2	TRBD2
TGCGCCAGCAGCCAAGGGGTTAGTCGCACAGATACGCAGTATTTT	CASSQGVSRTDTQYF	few	TRBV4-1	TRBJ2-3	NA
TGTGCCAGCAGCCCAGCGGGGGCACAGACCCAGTACTTC	CASSPAGAQTQYF	few	TRBV3-1	TRBJ2-5	TRBD2
TGTGCCAGCAGTGAAGCCCCCAGGGGGAACCCTGAGCAGTACTTC	CASSEAPRGNPEQYF	NA	TRBV2	TRBJ2-7	TRBD1
TGTGCTACCAGCCAATTTTACAATGAGCAGTTCTTC	CATSQFYNEQFF	NA	TRBV15	TRBJ2-1	NA
TGCGCCAGCGGACTAGCGGAAAATGAGCAGTTCTTC	CASGLAENEQFF	NA	TRBV10-2	TRBJ2-1	TRBD2
TGTGCCATCAGCCCGACAGAGAACACCGGGGAGCTGTTTTTT	CAISPTENTGELFF	NA	TRBV10-3	TRBJ2-2	NA
TGTGCCAGCAGTGGGTATACAGGTTCAGCTTTCTTT	CASSGYTGSAFF	NA	TRBV2	TRBJ1-1	NA
TGCGCCAGCAGCCAAGACGCAGGCAACATGAACACTGAAGCTTTCTTT	CASSQDAGNMNTEAFF	many	TRBV4-1	TRBJ1-1	NA
TGTGCCAGCAGCTTTAGGACGAACCCCCCCTACAATGAGCAGTTCTTC	CASSFRTNPPYNEQFF	NA	TRBV7-3	TRBJ2-1	NA
TGTGCCAGCAGCTTAGTAAGACGGAACTCCGGGGGCCCTAAAGGCTACACCTTC	CASSLVRRNSGGPKGYTF	few	TRBV11-2	TRBJ1-2	NA
TGTGCCAGCAGTCGAGCCGGGAATGGCTACACCTTC	CASSRAGNGYTF	NA	TRBV5-6	TRBJ1-2	NA
TGTGCCAGCAGTTACAATCCCCTCAGGGAATACACCGGGGAGCTGTTTTTT	CASSYNPLREYTGELFF	NA	TRBV6-2/TRBV6-3	TRBJ2-2	NA
TGTGCCAGCAGTTTAGGTCTGATCAATGAGCAGTTCTTC	CASSLGLINEQFF	once	TRBV12-3/TRBV12-4	TRBJ2-1	NA
TGTGCCAGCAGCTTGAATCCCAGAACAGGGGGCGCAGATACGCAGTATTTT	CASSLNPRTGGADTQYF	few	TRBV7-3	TRBJ2-3	TRBD1
TGTGCCAGCGGCCGTGGTGTGGTGAAGGTTTCGCAGTATTTT	CASGRGVVKVSQYF	NA	TRBV3-2	TRBJ2-3	NA
TGTGCCAGCAGTAGACGGGACAAGCAACTAACCTTGAACACTGCTTCGGCTGGAGCTTTCTTT	CASSRRDKQLTLNTASAGAFF	few	TRBV6-2/TRBV6-3	TRBJ1-1	NA
TGTGCCAGCAGCTTATACGGACTAGCTACCACAGATACGCAGTATTTT	CASSLYGLATTDTQYF	NA	TRBV9	TRBJ2-3	TRBD2
TGTGCCAGCAGCGTAACCGGGACTACCGCCGGGGAGCTGTTTTTT	CASSVTGTTAGELFF	few	TRBV7-7	TRBJ2-2	TRBD2
TGCAGTGCTAGCCCCATTAGCGGGGGGCGAGAGACCCAGTACTTC	CSASPISGGRETQYF	many	TRBV20-1	TRBJ2-5	TRBD2
TGCGCCAGCAGCCTCGGGGAGGGGTGGGCTTTCTTT	CASSLGEGWAFF	few	TRBV5-1	TRBJ1-1	NA
TGTGCCAGCAGCAAGTCCGGGACAGGAAAAAACATTCAGTACTTC	CASSKSGTGKNIQYF	NA	TRBV7-2	TRBJ2-4	TRBD1
TGTGCCAGCAGCTTGGCCGGGGGGCGCCGTACCGGGGAGCTGTTTTTT	CASSLAGGRRTGELFF	NA	TRBV5-8	TRBJ2-2	NA
TGTGCCAGCAGTGAACATCAGGGGGCGCGGGAGACCCAGTACTTC	CASSEHQGARETQYF	NA	TRBV6-1	TRBJ2-5	TRBD1
TGCAGTGCTAATCGTAGAGGTCTTAACTATGGCTACACCTTC	CSANRRGLNYGYTF	many	TRBV20-1	TRBJ1-2	NA
TGTGCCAGCAGCCCCCGTAATAACAATCAGCCCCAGCATTTT	CASSPRNNNQPQHF	NA	TRBV7-2	TRBJ1-5	NA
TGTGCCAGCAGACAGCGACCCTCCGGGGCCAACGTCCTGACTTTC	CASRQRPSGANVLTF	NA	TRBV12-3/TRBV12-4	TRBJ2-6	NA